This paragraph covers one TCR beta chain sequence. Unmatched junction bases numbered 4, after V lost 1 base and J lost 3 bases. Per germline, CDR1 LGHNT and CDR2 FRNRAP. The CDR3 loop spans 15 amino acids. Controls were drawn from healthy donors and were matched for age and sex. These data originate in a study of CD8 T cells in Susac syndrome. Random hexamers served to reverse transcribe about 0.45 to 1 ug RNA. Each CDR3 protein gets one entry after TCRdb re-called the immunoSEQ multiplex PCR reads with MiXCR. The sample includes more than 120,000 distinct CDR3 sequences, approximately 93% of them seen just once.

The TCR originated in a human donor in good health. Sequencing used CD4+ T cells from PBMCs. This sequence joins TRBV12-5 and TRBJ1-1; 8 bases agree with TRBD1. The CDR3 loop reads CASGLDGQGYTEAFF. CDR3 sequence (DNA): TGTGCTAGTGGTTTGGACGGACAGGGTTACACTGAAGCTTTCTTT.